This T cell receptor (beta chain) was sequenced for a study of T-cell reconstitution after alpha-beta-depleted transplantation in children. In germline, CDR1 is SGHRS, CDR2 YFSETQ. The length of the CDR3 is 14 residues. Trimming left V 4 bases short and J 7 bases short, with 12 bases between. Study-wide points: The authors attributed T-cell counts and diversity one year after transplant mostly to newly produced T cells.

This clonotype showed up just a few times. The antigen is unknown. Unique molecular identifiers were incorporated into the prepared TCRbeta library. TCRdb itself ran the PCR reads through MiXCR, one entry per CDR3 protein. The sample includes hundreds of thousands of distinct CDR3 sequences, approximately 15% of them seen just once. The rearrangement joins TRBV5-1 to TRBJ1-6; D is possibly TRBD1 (5 bases). This TCR was sampled from a male patient aged 10-17 years who had a stem cell transplant for acute lymphoblastic leukemia, so the T cells may come from the graft donor. The sample consisted of PBMCs, mostly from graft donor cells, taken 360 days after TCRalphabeta/CD19-depleted stem cell transplant. CDR3 loop: CASSGGGVNSPLHF. DNA for the CDR3: TGCGCCAGCAGCGGAGGAGGGGTCAATTCACCCCTCCACTTT.